This T cell receptor (beta chain) was profiled in a study of cytomegalovirus exposure and HLA in healthy donors (dated by TCRdb to the late 2010s). Looking at the study overall: An earlier analysis of under 600 of the donors reported about 250 Gb of sequence data and 100 million to 140 million unique TCR beta sequences from roughly 180 million T cells. All discovery cohort repertoires had been generated on a single sequencing platform. The later analysis used no new phenotypic data to find candidate immune exposures, relying instead on TCR beta sequences and their occurrence across donors. About 280 gigabases of sequencing data and 80 million or so unique TCR sequences were included in an early release covering 550 to 800 HLA-typed donors. Besides the first cohort of more than 650 subjects, a separate validation cohort made up of about 120 different subjects was used. Of the approximately 400 genotyped donors, about 80% fell in the genetic ancestry cluster associated with self-reported Caucasian donors. Typing coverage varied by locus: 629-630 donors for A, B, C, DRB1 and DQB1; more than 500 for DQA1; about 570 for DPA1; some 470 for DPB1. An earlier analysis of roughly 580 of the donors used high-throughput TCR beta sequencing to judge whether each TCR beta V gene segment behaved as functional or pseudogenic. Donor age, sex, ethnicity and CMV serostatus were compiled together with the repertoire data. High-throughput TCR immunosequencing, statistical association of individual TCRs with disease status, and machine learning were combined to predict cytomegalovirus infection status. In a later genetic analysis, genome-wide SNP genotypes for about three fifths of the 666 donors were used, and that subset was treated as a discovery cohort. To study patterns of TCR occurrence, a later analysis re-analyzed previously published TCR beta repertoires from 700 or so donors and added high-resolution HLA genotyping. Roughly 5 DR-DQ haplotypes were handled as single units for association and clustering, since linkage in the cohort was strong. The aim of the study was to test whether cataloging public T cell receptors could identify signatures of past pathogen exposure. The study profiled the T cell repertoires of 666 subjects by immunosequencing and related them to cytomegalovirus serostatus. Both class I and class II loci were covered by HLA typing, at four-digit resolution. On average, around 240,000 unique TCR beta nucleotide sequences were sequenced per donor among more than 350 genotyped donors of the cohort, with approximately 18% of those sequences being non-productive. Study-wide findings and limitations: For the cohort, immune exposure information was limited to CMV serostatus. Only TCR beta chains were sequenced in this cohort, and the absence of alpha or paired-chain data limited detectable features. In a later analysis, most CMV-associated TCR beta chains were found to appear HLA-restricted, with HLA associations seemingly driven largely by CMV exposure. Linkage disequilibrium might explain the correlated functional status among segregating V segments, but an unknown experimental factor could not be excluded. According to a later genetic analysis, donors in an Asian-associated ancestry cluster had fewer N-insertions in productive TCRs than the approximately 690-donor mean. The classifier was reported to diagnose cytomegalovirus status with high specificity and sensitivity in both the original cohort and the validation cohort. Specific HLA alleles were associated with 16,951 TCR beta sequences at a false discovery rate of 0.05 in a later analysis. A group of highly shared sequence variants was considered likely to be a technical artifact of the sequencing pipeline. About 15 rarely observed V segments, including chromosome 9 orphons, were excluded from the earlier analysis of approximately 500 of the donors because counts were too low. The authors suggested that the approach could potentially be extended to other disease states and immunological phenotypes. Because HLA typing was missing for some donors at each locus, association tests included only the typed subset. A later analysis found that TCR association rates varied across HLA loci, with DRB1 alleles showing the most associated TCRs and HLA-C alleles the fewest. Broadly in line with IMGT annotations, most TCR beta V segments showed up in productive rearrangements about 87% or about 30% of the time in an earlier analysis of a few hundred of the donors. In vitro tests confirmed that three of the cytomegalovirus-associated TCR beta chains recognize cytomegalovirus antigens. A later analysis reported that several top co-occurrence clusters appeared linked to parvovirus B19, influenza, CMV and Epstein-Barr virus. A later analysis found that HLA-associated TCR beta chains were more clonally expanded and had lower generation probabilities than equally common non-associated chains. Some IMGT-functional V segments, including TRBV6-2 and TRBV6-3, could not be distinguished by the 87-base-pair reads and were therefore excluded. Most TCR sequences were observed very rarely across donors, whereas some public TCRs were present in many individuals. A further reported finding was that TCR beta sequences accurately predicted the HLA-A and HLA-B alleles for most subjects in the first cohort. The study gave a list of 150 to 200 TCR beta chains associated with cytomegalovirus. Assigning TCR associations to individual alleles was difficult when HLA alleles, especially DR and DQ, strongly co-occurred. Sequencing depth was assumed to be roughly uniform across donors in the presence/absence analyses, though that assumption may not hold. An association between a missense DCLRE1C variant and V-gene and J-gene trimming of TCR beta chains was found in a later genetic analysis and replicated in an independent cohort.

About this clone itself: What antigen it recognizes has not been identified. The sample holds no much larger clone one base away, and base qualities are not on file.

The cohort was made up of roughly 670 healthy bone marrow donors. At the time of sampling, all cohort members were nominally healthy, though unrecorded immune exposures were likely present. Of the 550 to 750 cohort members, 250 to 300 had positive CMV serostatus and 350 to 450 had negative CMV serostatus, and CMV serostatus was not recorded for the donor. A peripheral blood sample was collected from each donor, and TCR beta sequencing was performed on peripheral blood mononuclear cells. The Qiagen DNeasy Blood Extraction Kit was used to extract genomic DNA from the blood cell samples. Via the germline V gene, CDR1 is MDHEN and CDR2 SYDVKM. The CDR3 holds 11 amino acids from the cysteine to the phenylalanine. Only the CDR3 region is kept as DNA, spanning 33 bases read in frame from base 1. V is reduced by 6 bases and J by 2 bases, leaving a spacing of 3 bases between them. Library construction relied on the immunoSEQ multiplex PCR assay. A mixture of 60 forward primers for TCR Vbeta segments and 13 reverse primers for TCR Jbeta segments was used in the multiplex PCR. A multiplex PCR assay on genomic DNA amplified the CDR3 region of rearranged TCR beta genes. The Illumina HiSeq System was used to sequence the amplified TCR beta libraries as 87-base-pair reads. The authors' analysis ran thus. A later analysis counted tens of millions of unique TCR beta chains across the 670 or so repertoires, and some 11 million of these chains were shared by at least two donors. To remove PCR and sequencing errors, raw reads were error-corrected and collapsed into unique sequences using a nearest-neighbor algorithm that merged closely related sequences. CDR3 sequences were aligned to IMGT reference sequences to assign V, D and J gene segments. Each retained sequence needed at least a six-nucleotide match to both a V gene segment and a J gene segment. Rearrangements were called productive when the CDR3 lacked stop codons and stayed in frame with V and J; all others were non-productive. Following IMGT convention, CDR3 was defined as the stretch from the second conserved V-encoded cysteine up to the conserved J-encoded phenylalanine. In an earlier analysis of just under 600 of the donors, sequences lacking an unambiguous match to a single V gene segment were excluded. In an earlier analysis of a few hundred of the donors, V segments were called functional above 56.7% productive rearrangements and were called segregating when the between-donor standard deviation exceeded 5%. A statistical classification framework was developed to diagnose cytomegalovirus status using the catalog of TCR beta chain sequences. In a later analysis, V and J genes were assigned by comparing TCR nucleotide sequences against IMGT/GENE-DB human TR gene sequences. Using the TCRdist pipeline, a later analysis assigned CDR3 sequences along with most-parsimonious VDJ recombination scenarios. A later analysis defined each TCR beta chain by its CDR3 amino acid sequence plus V-gene family, and excluded reads lacking a unique V-gene family. As a way to deal with suspected cross-contamination and a sequencing artifact, a later analysis dropped hundreds of nucleotide sequences that were highly shared and had low generation probability. For each public chain, a later analysis derived a clonal expansion index from normalized ranks of inferred template counts within each repertoire. A later analysis computed generation probabilities with a VDJ recombination model fitted to out-of-frame rearrangements, and checked the results against IGoR. Hypergeometric tests were used in a later analysis to score TCR-TCR, TCR-HLA and TCR-CMV co-occurrence, with a repertoire-size bias correction applied to the TCR pairs. False discovery rates were estimated in a later analysis by permuting HLA or CMV assignments 20 times. In a later analysis, co-occurring TCRs were grouped with DBSCAN, and TCRdist sequence similarity was added when clustering was performed within HLA-allele-positive subsets. Repertoires with fewer than 30,000 or more than 120,000 public chains, plus five repertoires with anomalous nucleotide sharing, were excluded from co-occurrence clustering. In TCRdb, the immuneACCESS table is reduced to in-frame sequences with V and J assigned. These tables do not hold every clone; where another copy was compared, an unresolved V gene accounts for under half, and the others remain unexplained. V and J calls plus clone size are reproduced from that table; the DNA served to infer D and trimming. The sample data list about 150,000 clones, and more than 75% of these were observed just once. The top ten constitute around 3.2% of the sample.

The clonotype originates from a human donor in good health. The chain was built from TRBV28 and TRBJ2-3; no confident D gene assignment can be made. Sequenced: PBMCs. The encoded CDR3 is CASSSTDTQYF. The sequence in DNA is TGTGCCAGCAGCTCCACAGATACGCAGTATTTT.